This T cell receptor (beta chain) was sequenced in a study of blood T cells in healthy people across ages. Overall study results and limits: Long-lived and aged donors differed, with more naive CD4+ cells and higher diversity in the long-lived.

This CDR3 contains 16 residues. CDR1 and CDR2 (germline): MNHEY, SMNVEV (reference sequence). This clonotype showed up just once. Its antigen is not identified. A J-beta primer mix and a sample-barcoded 5' primer were used in a second PCR of roughly 7 to 12 cycles. TCRdb ran MiXCR on the 5' RACE reads and lists one entry per CDR3 protein. This sample yields over a million distinct CDR3 sequences, of which around 55% are seen a single time; more than 6% belongs to the top ten. The rearrangement uses TRBV27 and TRBJ2-1; 10 bases are a match to TRBD2. The J call is uncertain, as TRBJ2-7 better fits the DNA end. This sequence was found in a man in his late teens or twenties in good health. Input material: blood. CDR3: CASSPLTSGAYNEQYF. Here the CDR3 DNA reads TGTGCCAGCAGTCCCCTAACTAGCGGGGCTTACAATGAGCAGTACTTC.